This T cell receptor beta chain was sequenced for a study of T cell responses to AZD1222 COVID-19 vaccine. TCRdb's copy holds only in-frame clones and misses some; the assay was immunoSEQ multiplex PCR. This sample yields around 120,000 clones, of which about nine tenths are seen a single time; 7.2% belongs to the top ten. General study findings and limits: Nearly half of spike-specific TCRs reportedly target variant regions that are unmutated in the B.1.351 and B.1.1.7 variants.

Comment on this clone: No antigen is known for it.

The CDR3 sequence is 15 residues long. Germline CDR1 MDHEN, CDR2 SYDVKM. With V trimmed by 4 bases and J by 8 bases, 8 bases remained unmatched. Sequenced here: peripheral blood, sampled on day 0 of AZD1222 vaccination. The V call is TRBV28, the J call TRBJ1-4, with TRBD1 matching over 9 bases. The TCR sequence derives from an adult in good health. As DNA, the CDR3 is TGTGCCAGCAGTTGGCCGGGACAGGGAGTGGAAAAACTGTTTTTT. As protein: CASSWPGQGVEKLFF.